This T cell receptor beta chain comes out of a study of cytomegalovirus exposure and HLA in healthy donors (dated by TCRdb to about 2017). Regarding the study in general: A later analysis indicated that the 120 validation repertoires were generated on the platform also employed for the approximately 700 repertoires of the first cohort. The study was designed to test whether signatures of past pathogen exposure could be identified by cataloging public T cell receptors. In addition to the first cohort of 666 subjects, a separate validation cohort of 120 different subjects was used. To predict cytomegalovirus infection status, the study combined high-throughput TCR immunosequencing, statistical association of individual TCRs with disease status, and machine learning. What the research found in general, with its limitations: The authors suggested that the approach could potentially be generalized to other disease states and immunological phenotypes. In vitro tests confirmed that a few of the cytomegalovirus-associated TCR beta chains recognize cytomegalovirus antigens. In a later analysis, TCRs clustered in the first cohort were found to also tend to co-occur in the approximately 110 validation repertoires, with about 94% of cluster scores above 0. Across donors, most TCR sequences were observed very rarely, whereas some public TCRs were present in many individuals. The study listed 164 TCR beta chains as associated with cytomegalovirus. All 120 or so repertoires were used to score co-occurrence in the validation cohort in a later analysis, because that analysis had no HLA typing for the cohort. Cytomegalovirus status was reported to be diagnosed by the classifier with high specificity and sensitivity in both the original and validation cohorts.

To note about this clone: Its cognate antigen has yet to be identified. Base qualities were left out, and no much larger clone turns up one base away.

CDR1 and CDR2 were assigned from the germline V gene as LGHNT and FRNRAP. At the junction V is shortened by 5 bases and J by 11 bases, with 19 bases in between. From the cysteine through the phenylalanine, the CDR3 covers 15 amino acids. CDR3 DNA is the only sequence kept; it has 45 bases, read in frame from the first base. The library relied on the immunoSEQ multiplex PCR assay. Regarding the original processing steps: A statistical classification framework was built to diagnose cytomegalovirus status from the catalog of TCR beta chain sequences. In its TCRdb copy, this immuneACCESS table keeps in-frame sequences only and misses some clones. Where compared with another copy, unresolved V genes explain less than half of these, and the others have no known cause. V and J calls and clone size follow that table, whereas D and trimming were derived from the DNA. Here the sample has 250,000 to 400,000 clones; approximately 88% occur a single time. The ten top clones hold approximately 0.95% of the sample.

The donors belonged to the validation cohort of around 130 subjects, which was separate from the approximately 700-subject first cohort. This receptor was identified in a man aged 25-45 years in good health and CMV-seronegative. The sequencing sample was made of PBMCs. The chain links TRBV12-5 with TRBJ1-6; the best D guess is TRBD1, with 6 bases matching. The encoded CDR3 is CASGTQSGDKAPLHF. The DNA reads as follows: TGTGCTAGTGGTACCCAATCAGGGGATAAGGCACCCCTCCACTTT.